This TCR beta chain is drawn from a study of blood T cell repertoires in COVID-19. The CDR3 totals 15 residues. Per germline, CDR1 SGHRS and CDR2 YFSETQ. J gave up 7 bases and V 0 bases, and 7 bases lay outside the gene matches. Libraries were prepared by immunoSEQ multiplex PCR; TCRdb keeps only in-frame clonotypes and omits some of them. The table shows some 100,000 clones, with 90% to 95% occurring only once. This clone was recorded only once. Source material: peripheral blood. This TCR came from a man between 60 and 75 years old with acute or convalescent COVID-19. The V gene is TRBV5-1, the J gene TRBJ2-1; TRBD2 matches at 7 bases. The CDR3 sequence: CASSLEPGAGNEQFF. Here the CDR3 DNA reads TGCGCCAGCAGCTTGGAACCCGGAGCGGGGAATGAGCAGTTCTTC.